This passage covers 4 T cell receptor beta chains from one sample sequenced in a study of graft-versus-host responses after intestinal transplantation. Clones were sequenced by immunoSEQ multiplex PCR, and TCRdb holds only the in-frame ones, with some missing. The sample consists of approximately 74,000 clones, approximately 90% of them appearing once. Material: PBMCs, obtained 98 days after intestinal transplantation. The source is a human patient who received an intestinal transplant, so some T cells may come from the graft donor.

The rearrangement joins TRBV5-1 to TRBJ2-5, with TRBD1 as a possible D gene (5 bases). The CDR3 length is 12 residues. The germline V and J ends were trimmed by 1 base and 10 bases, with 11 bases remaining between them. Germline CDR1 SGHRS, CDR2 YFSETQ. The CDR3 region is CASSLSRVDQYF. The CDR3 DNA reads as TGCGCCAGCAGCTTGTCCAGGGTTGACCAGTACTTC.

This chain links TRBV4-2 with TRBJ1-5; D is possibly TRBD1 (6 bases). V gave up 2 bases and J gave up 4 bases, with 15 bases separating them. Germline V lookup: CDR1 LGHNA, CDR2 YNFKEQ. This CDR3 is 16 amino acids long. The CDR3 is CASSQKGGKLNQPQHF. CDR3 bases: TGTGCCAGCAGCCAAAAAGGGGGAAAACTTAATCAGCCCCAGCATTTT.

J is TRBJ1-1 and V is TRBV6-5; a possible D gene is TRBD1 (5 bases). The CDR3 covers 13 residues. V was shortened by 6 bases and J by 0 bases, with 8 bases between the two germline ends. Germline assignment: CDR1 MNHEY and CDR2 SVGAGI. The CDR3 bases are TGTGCCAGCAGACCGACAGTGAACACTGAAGCTTTCTTT. Amino acids: CASRPTVNTEAFF.

The chain joins TRBV19 to TRBJ2-1; weak D call: TRBD2 (6 bases). Germline-derived CDR1 and CDR2 are LNHDA and SQIVND (reference sequence). Trimming removed 8 bases at V and 5 bases at J, with 22 bases between. This CDR3 is built from 16 residues. As DNA, the CDR3 is TGTGCCAGTTCTGACTCGGGACGCAGGAGGGACAATGAGCAGTTCTTC. Encoded protein: CASSDSGRRRDNEQFF.